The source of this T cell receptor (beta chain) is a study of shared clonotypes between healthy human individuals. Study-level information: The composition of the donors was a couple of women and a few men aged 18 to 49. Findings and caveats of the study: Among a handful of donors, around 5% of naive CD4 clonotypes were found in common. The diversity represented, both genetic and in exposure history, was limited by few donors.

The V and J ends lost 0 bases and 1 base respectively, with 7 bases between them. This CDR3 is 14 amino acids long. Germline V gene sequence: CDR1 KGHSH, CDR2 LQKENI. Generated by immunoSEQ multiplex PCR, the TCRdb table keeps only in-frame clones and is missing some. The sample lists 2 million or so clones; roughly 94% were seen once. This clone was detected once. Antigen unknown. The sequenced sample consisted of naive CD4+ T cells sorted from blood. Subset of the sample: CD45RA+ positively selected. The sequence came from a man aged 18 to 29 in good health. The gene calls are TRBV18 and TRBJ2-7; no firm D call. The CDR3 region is CASSPPYGSYEQYF. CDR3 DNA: TGTGCCAGCTCACCACCGTACGGATCCTACGAGCAGTACTTC.